The 10 T cell receptor beta chains below all came from one sample that was sequenced in a study of OX40 agonist ivuxolimab in advanced cancers. TCRdb keeps only in-frame clones here, not all; method: immunoSEQ multiplex PCR. This sample has 95,000 to 150,000 clones; 80% to 90% occur once, and the top ten carry about 0.55%. This material consisted of CD4+ or CD8+ T cells sorted from blood, taken in a trial of the OX40 agonist ivuxolimab. These receptors were taken from an adult with an advanced solid tumor such as melanoma, head and neck, liver or kidney cancer.

The genes are TRBV5-1 and TRBJ2-4; 7 nucleotides match TRBD2. The CDR3 totals 16 residues. Germline V gives CDR1 SGHRS, CDR2 YFSETQ. Trimming took 4 bases from V and 0 from J; bases not matched to a gene: 7. CDR3 protein: CASSPERGIAKNIQYF. CDR3 DNA: TGCGCCAGCAGCCCGGAGCGGGGAATAGCCAAAAACATTCAGTACTTC.

The J gene is TRBJ2-3, the V gene TRBV5-1; D unresolved. The V end was cut by 4 bases, the J end by 1 base, with 10 bases between. The CDR3 length is 14 residues. CDR1 is SGHRS and CDR2 is YFSETQ in the germline V gene. CDR3 nucleotide sequence: TGCGCCAGCAGCCCCGGACCTGGCACAGATACGCAGTATTTT. This gives the protein CASSPGPGTDTQYF.

The chain recombines TRBV28 with TRBJ1-4; 7 nucleotides match TRBD1. This CDR3 region has 15 residues. The J segment lost 3 bases and the V segment lost 5 bases, leaving 6 bases of the junction unmatched. Germline values: CDR1 MDHEN, CDR2 SYDVKM. The CDR3 DNA is TGTGCCAGCAGTCCGGAGGGGGCGGCTAATGAAAAACTGTTTTTT. This gives the protein CASSPEGAANEKLFF.

This clone was detected only once. For the CDR3, the DNA is TGTGCCAGCAGCTTAGACAGGAGGGAGGGCTACACCTTC. It encodes CASSLDRREGYTF. The chain has TRBV7-2 and TRBJ1-2; possible D gene TRBD1, 5 bases. V lost 1 base and J 8 bases, leaving 11 bases between the germline ends. Germline V lookup: CDR1 SGHTA, CDR2 FQGNSA. CDR3 length: 13 amino acids.

The rearrangement uses TRBV2 and TRBJ2-7; a possible D gene is TRBD1 (5 bases). The CDR3 contains 14 residues. CDR1 and CDR2 from the germline V gene are SNHLY and FYNNEI. V lost 8 bases, J lost 3 bases, and 17 bases lay in between. CDR3 sequence (DNA): TGTGCCAGCTTCCCGTATCAGGGTGTCTACGAGCAGTACTTC. It yields the protein CASFPYQGVYEQYF.

This clone was recorded once. The chain is built from TRBV19 and TRBJ2-5; possible D gene TRBD2, 6 bases. The germline gives CDR1 LNHDA, CDR2 SQIVND (reference sequence). V was pared by 5 bases and J by 7 bases, with 20 bases between. The CDR3 sequence is 15 residues long. CDR3 sequence reads: CASSPPGRDGGTQYF. The CDR3, as DNA: TGTGCCAGTAGTCCACCCGGACGGGACGGGGGGACCCAGTACTTC. The variable domain in full, with the rest retrieved from reference TRBV19 and TRBJ2-5, is DGGITQSPKYLFRKEGQNVTLSCEQNLNHDAMYWYRQDPGQGLRLIYYSQIVNDFQKGDIAEGYSVSREKKESFPLTVTSAQKNPTAFYLCASSPPGRDGGTQYFGPGTRLLVL.

The rearrangement joins TRBV15 to TRBJ1-4; D is unclear. The CDR3 runs to 15 residues. The V end was cut by 1 base, the J end by 6 bases, with 12 bases between. Germline values: CDR1 LNHNV, CDR2 YYDKDF (reference sequence). As DNA, the CDR3 is TGTGCCACCAGCAGAGGGGCAGGAGTGGATGAAAAACTGTTTTTT. Amino acid sequence: CATSRGAGVDEKLFF.

The chain joins TRBV10-2 to TRBJ1-1; D call uncertain. V was trimmed by 2 bases and J by 0 bases, leaving 7 bases between them. CDR3 size: 14 residues. CDR1 and CDR2 (germline): WSHSY, SAAADI. For the CDR3, the DNA is TGCGCCAGCAGTGAGCTGGGGTTGAACACTGAAGCTTTCTTT. Its protein is CASSELGLNTEAFF.

The V and J genes are TRBV28 and TRBJ2-1, with 9 bases fitting TRBD1. Germline V gene data show CDR1 as MDHEN and CDR2 as SYDVKM. V shed 4 bases, J shed 3 bases, and the junction held 4 bases outside the gene matches. The CDR3 extends over 15 amino acids. The CDR3 nucleotides read TGTGCCAGCAGTTCCGGGACAGGGAACTACAATGAGCAGTTCTTC. Translating it yields CASSSGTGNYNEQFF.

This chain links TRBV4-1 with TRBJ1-3, with a tentative D call TRBD1 (5 bases). Germline V gene lookup returns CDR1 MGHRA and CDR2 YSYEKL. Trimming left V 0 bases short and J 2 bases short, with 8 bases between. This CDR3 has 15 amino acids. CDR3 loop: CASSQEGVTGNTIYF. CDR3 DNA sequence: TGCGCCAGCAGCCAAGAGGGGGTAACTGGAAACACCATATATTTT.